This T cell receptor beta chain appears in the sequencing data of a study of shared clonotypes between healthy human individuals. As defined, naive CD8 cells were CD45RO-negative and positively selected for CCR7, with terminally differentiated effector memory CD45RA+ cells excluded. Healthy and HIV-negative, the adult donors had no recent acute infections or vaccinations. The protocol was immunoSEQ multiplex PCR, while the TCRdb copy is restricted to in-frame clones and leaves out a portion. The sample has around 2.1 million clones, about 93% seen once; the top ten hold over 1.5%. The V end lost 1 base, the J end lost 0 bases, and 13 bases lay between the germline ends. CDR3 length equals 16 residues. CDR1 is SGHVS and CDR2 is FNYEAQ in the germline V gene.

This clonotype originated in a man aged 18 to 30 in good health. Some clones in this sample may be carry-over from other donors' samples. The V call is TRBV7-6, the J call TRBJ2-7; the D gene could be TRBD1 or TRBD2 (6 bases each). Sequenced sample: naive CD8+ T cells from PBMCs. The CDR3 protein is CASSLGGGLSSYEQYF. DNA of the CDR3: TGTGCCAGCAGCTTAGGAGGGGGGTTGAGCTCCTACGAGCAGTACTTC.